This T cell receptor beta chain emerged from a study of cytomegalovirus exposure and HLA in healthy donors. The CDR3 has 18 amino acids. Germline V gives CDR1 LNHNV, CDR2 YYDKDF (reference sequence). Trimming at V came to 1 base and at J to 5 bases, leaving 13 bases not matched to a gene. 13 Jbeta primers and 60 Vbeta primers were used for the PCR. The repertoire was sequenced with immunoSEQ multiplex PCR; TCRdb's copy has only in-frame clones and lacks some. The repertoire holds some 270,000 clones, with about four fifths as singletons. Sequenced sample: PBMCs. The J gene is TRBJ2-1, the V gene TRBV15; 8 nucleotides align to TRBD2. The source of this sequence is a girl aged 2 to 9 in good health and CMV-seronegative. Written as DNA, the CDR3 is TGTGCCACCAGCAGAGGGGGGTTTGGGGACGGGGGGGACAATGAGCAGTTCTTC. Amino acid sequence: CATSRGGFGDGGDNEQFF.